This T cell receptor (beta chain) was sequenced for a study of cytomegalovirus exposure and HLA in healthy donors (dated by TCRdb to 2016 to 2017). Describing the broader study: An earlier analysis of approximately 600 of the donors reported about 250 Gb of sequence data and around 110 million unique TCR beta sequences from some 180 million T cells. Because of strong linkage in the cohort, roughly five DR-DQ haplotypes were treated as single units for association and clustering. To predict cytomegalovirus infection status, the study brought together high-throughput TCR immunosequencing, statistical association of individual TCRs with disease status, and machine learning. Of the roughly 410 genotyped donors, 65% to 90% were placed in the genetic ancestry cluster associated with self-reported Caucasian donors. A later genetic analysis used genome-wide SNP genotypes for about 60% of the roughly 700 donors, treating that subset as a discovery cohort. Class I and class II HLA loci were covered by the typing at four-digit resolution. The number of typed donors differed by locus: about 620-640 for A, B, C, DRB1 and DQB1; 500 to 550 for DQA1; some 590 for DPA1; and roughly 490 for DPB1. Every discovery cohort repertoire had been produced on one sequencing platform. An earlier analysis of 450 to 750 of the donors used high-throughput TCR beta sequencing to judge whether each TCR beta V gene segment behaved as functional or pseudogenic. Among a few hundred genotyped donors of the cohort, an average of about 240,000 unique TCR beta nucleotide sequences were sequenced per donor, about a sixth of them non-productive. The study profiled the T cell repertoires of approximately 700 subjects by immunosequencing and related them to cytomegalovirus serostatus. Approximately 300 gigabases of sequencing data and 70 million to 95 million unique TCR sequences made up an early release that covered approximately 620 HLA-typed donors. A later analysis re-analyzed previously published TCR beta repertoires from 600 to 850 donors and added high-resolution HLA genotyping to study TCR occurrence patterns. The study aimed to test whether cataloging public T cell receptors could reveal signatures of past pathogen exposure. Rather than drawing on any new phenotypic data, the later analysis identified candidate immune exposures from TCR beta sequences and the way those sequences occurred across donors. Besides the first cohort of 666 subjects, a separate validation cohort made up of roughly 120 different subjects was used. Donor age, sex, ethnicity and CMV serostatus were collected together with the repertoire data.

Points on this clone: Its specific antigen is unknown. It has no much larger one-base neighbor in the sample; base qualities were not kept.

The CDR3 measures 14 amino acids from cysteine to phenylalanine. Only CDR3 DNA remains: 42 bases, in frame from the first base. The CDR1 and CDR2 encoded by the germline V gene are SGHTS and YDEGEE. The germline V and J ends show losses of 2 bases and 4 bases respectively, and no gene match explains 3 bases of the junction. Receptor libraries were prepared by the immunoSEQ multiplex PCR assay. For the multiplex PCR, a mixture combining 60 forward primers for TCR Vbeta segments and 13 reverse primers for TCR Jbeta segments was used. A multiplex PCR assay on genomic DNA amplified the CDR3 region of rearranged TCR beta genes. Amplified TCR beta libraries were sequenced as 87-base-pair reads on the Illumina HiSeq System. As for how the authors treated the data: A later analysis counted tens of millions of unique TCR beta chains across the 650 to 800 repertoires, and some 11 million of these chains were shared by at least two donors. To remove PCR and sequencing errors, raw reads were error-corrected and collapsed into unique sequences using a nearest-neighbor algorithm that merged closely related sequences. CDR3 sequences were aligned to IMGT reference sequences to assign V, D and J gene segments. For a sequence to be retained, at least a six-nucleotide match to both a V gene segment and a J gene segment was required. A rearrangement was called productive if the CDR3 had no stop codons and remained in frame with V and J, and every other rearrangement was called non-productive. CDR3 was defined by IMGT convention, running from the second conserved V-encoded cysteine to the conserved J-encoded phenylalanine. In an earlier analysis of around 570 of the donors, sequences lacking an unambiguous match to a single V gene segment were excluded. In an earlier analysis of 587 of the donors, V segments were called functional above 56.7% productive rearrangements and were called segregating when the between-donor standard deviation exceeded 5%. To diagnose cytomegalovirus status from the catalog of TCR beta chain sequences, a statistical classification framework was built. In a later analysis, TCR nucleotide sequences were compared against IMGT/GENE-DB human TR gene sequences so that V and J genes could be assigned. In a later analysis, CDR3 sequences and most-parsimonious VDJ recombination scenarios were assigned using the TCRdist pipeline. In a later analysis, each TCR beta chain was defined by its CDR3 amino acid sequence together with its V-gene family, and reads lacking a unique V-gene family were excluded. A later analysis removed nearly 600 highly shared, low-generation-probability nucleotide sequences to deal with suspected cross-contamination and a sequencing artifact. For each public chain, a later analysis derived a clonal expansion index from normalized ranks of inferred template counts within each repertoire. Generation probabilities in a later analysis came from a VDJ recombination model fitted to out-of-frame rearrangements, and those results were checked against IGoR. In a later analysis, TCR-TCR, TCR-HLA and TCR-CMV co-occurrence was scored with hypergeometric tests, and a repertoire-size bias correction was applied to TCR pairs. False discovery rates were estimated in a later analysis by permuting HLA or CMV assignments 20 times. In a later analysis, co-occurring TCRs were grouped using DBSCAN, and TCRdist sequence similarity was added for clustering within HLA-allele-positive subsets. Co-occurrence clustering excluded repertoires with fewer than 30,000 or more than 120,000 public chains, plus five with anomalous nucleotide sharing. TCRdb holds this immuneACCESS table with in-frame rearrangements only. Some clones are missing; in checked studies, unresolved V genes explain under half, and the rest has no known cause. V and J calls and clone size follow that table, whereas D and trimming were derived from the DNA. Here the sample has around 120,000 clones; about 80% occur a single time. The ten most abundant clones make up around 1.3% of the sample.

What the study reported, not specific to this receptor: In a later genetic analysis, fewer N-insertions in productive TCRs were reported among donors in an Asian-associated ancestry cluster than the roughly 670-donor mean. In a later analysis, the rate of TCR association differed among HLA loci, with DRB1 alleles having the most associated TCRs and HLA-C alleles having the fewest. A further reported finding was that TCR beta sequences accurately predicted the HLA-A and HLA-B alleles for most subjects in the first cohort. Most TCR sequences were observed very rarely across donors, whereas some public TCRs were present in many individuals. It was suggested by the authors that the approach could potentially be generalized to other disease states and immunological phenotypes. Most CMV-associated TCR beta chains appeared to be HLA-restricted in a later analysis, and the HLA associations seemed to be driven largely by CMV exposure. In vitro tests confirmed that a few of the cytomegalovirus-associated TCR beta chains recognize cytomegalovirus antigens. Broadly in line with IMGT annotations, most TCR beta V segments showed up in productive rearrangements about 87% or about 30% of the time in an earlier analysis of 587 of the donors. Some IMGT-functional V segments, including TRBV6-2 and TRBV6-3, could not be distinguished by the 87-base-pair reads and were therefore excluded. In the study, around 160 TCR beta chains were listed as associated with cytomegalovirus. In both the original and validation cohorts, the classifier was reported to diagnose cytomegalovirus status with high specificity and sensitivity. When HLA alleles, especially DR and DQ, strongly co-occurred, attributing TCR associations to individual alleles was difficult. Because HLA typing was unavailable for some donors at each locus, only the typed subset was used in association tests. Correlated functional status among segregating V segments might be attributable to linkage disequilibrium, but an unknown experimental factor could not be ruled out. A later analysis reported that several top co-occurrence clusters appeared linked to parvovirus B19, influenza, CMV and Epstein-Barr virus. In a later analysis, HLA-associated TCR beta chains were found to be more clonally expanded and to have lower generation probabilities than equally common non-associated chains. Only TCR beta chains were sequenced in this cohort, and the absence of alpha or paired-chain data limited detectable features. The only immune exposure information available for the cohort was CMV serostatus. A later analysis associated 15,000 or so TCR beta sequences with specific HLA alleles at a false discovery rate of 0.05. Because counts were too low, more than 15 rarely observed V segments, including chromosome 9 orphons, were left out of the earlier analysis of 587 of the donors. The sequencing pipeline was judged likely to have produced a cluster of highly shared sequence variants as a technical artifact. V-gene and J-gene trimming of TCR beta chains was associated with a missense DCLRE1C variant in a later genetic analysis, and the association was replicated in an independent cohort. The presence/absence analyses assumed that sequencing depth was roughly uniform across donors, and that assumption may not be true.

The cohort consisted of 650 to 700 healthy bone marrow donors. At the time of sampling, every cohort member was nominally healthy, though immune exposures that went unrecorded were likely present. The donor was CMV seronegative and belonged to the group of 350 or so seronegative cohort members. A peripheral blood sample was provided by each donor, and peripheral blood mononuclear cells were used for TCR beta sequencing. The Qiagen DNeasy Blood Extraction Kit was used to extract genomic DNA from the blood cell samples. This receptor was identified in a girl aged 2-10 years in good health and CMV-seronegative. The specimen sequenced was PBMCs. The chain employs TRBV5-8 and TRBJ1-3; 7 nucleotides in the junction match TRBD1. The CDR3: CASSFRDSGNTIYF. Read as DNA, the sequence is TGTGCCAGCAGCTTCCGGGACAGCGGAAACACCATATATTTT.